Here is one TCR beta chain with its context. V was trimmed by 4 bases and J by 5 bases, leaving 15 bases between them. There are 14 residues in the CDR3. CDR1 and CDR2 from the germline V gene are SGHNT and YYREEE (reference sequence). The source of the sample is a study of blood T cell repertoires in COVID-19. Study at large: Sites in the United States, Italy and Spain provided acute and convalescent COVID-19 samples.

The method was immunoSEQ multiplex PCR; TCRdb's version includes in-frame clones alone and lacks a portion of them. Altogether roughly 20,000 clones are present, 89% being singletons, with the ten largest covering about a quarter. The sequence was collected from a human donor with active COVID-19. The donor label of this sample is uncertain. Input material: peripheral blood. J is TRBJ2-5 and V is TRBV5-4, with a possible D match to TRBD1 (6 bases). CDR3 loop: CASSQDRFGETQYF. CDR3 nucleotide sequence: TGTGCCAGCAGCCAAGACAGGTTTGGGGAGACCCAGTACTTC.